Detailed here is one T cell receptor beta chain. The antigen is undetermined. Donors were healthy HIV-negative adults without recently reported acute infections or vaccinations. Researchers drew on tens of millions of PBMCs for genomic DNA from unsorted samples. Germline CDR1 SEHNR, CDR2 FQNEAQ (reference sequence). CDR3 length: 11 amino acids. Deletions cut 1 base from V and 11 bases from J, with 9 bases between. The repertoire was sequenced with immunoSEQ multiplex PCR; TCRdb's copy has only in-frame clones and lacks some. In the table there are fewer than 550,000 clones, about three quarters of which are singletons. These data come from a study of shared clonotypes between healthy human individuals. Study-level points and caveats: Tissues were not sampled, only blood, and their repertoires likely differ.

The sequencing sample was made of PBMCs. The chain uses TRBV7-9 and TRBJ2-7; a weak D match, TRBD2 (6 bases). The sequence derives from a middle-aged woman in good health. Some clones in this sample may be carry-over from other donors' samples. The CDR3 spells CASSLEGGKYF. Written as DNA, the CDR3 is TGTGCCAGCAGCTTAGAGGGCGGGAAGTACTTC.